This T cell receptor (beta chain) was retrieved from a study of breast tumors, draining lymph nodes, adjacent tissues. On this clonotype itself: Its antigen is as yet unknown.

MiXCR, applied by TCRdb to the multiplex PCR reads, yields one record per CDR3 protein. The data show approximately 180,000 distinct CDR3 sequences, about 33% seen once. Whole-study findings and limits: Data fit most tumor T cells coming from lymph node, expanding in tumor. Luminal-like breast cancer showed significantly higher tumor–nontumor repertoire similarity than basal-like.

Axillary draining lymph nodes of breast cancer patients supplied the node samples. This sequence originates from a female donor with breast cancer. Some clones in this sample may be carry-over from other donors' samples. Material: axillary lymph node tissue.

CDR3 amino acids: CASSFQGADYPAETQYF. The CDR3 nucleotides read TGTGCCAGCAGCTTCCAGGGGGCGGACTATCCGGCCGAGACCCAGTACTTC. The V call is TRBV5-5, the J call TRBJ2-5; 8 bases line up with TRBD1. CDR3 length: 17 amino acids. J lost 5 bases, V lost 2 bases, and 14 bases had no gene match. CDR1 is SGHKS, CDR2 YYEKEE, per germline (reference sequence).